Listed below are T cell receptor beta chains from one sample, sequenced in a study of OX40 agonist ivuxolimab in advanced cancers. The protocol was immunoSEQ multiplex PCR, while the TCRdb copy is restricted to in-frame clones and leaves out a portion. The sample records 40,000 to 45,000 clones, 80% being singletons. The material was CD4+ or CD8+ T cells sorted from blood, obtained in a trial of the OX40 agonist ivuxolimab. All receptors derive from an adult with an advanced solid tumor such as melanoma, head and neck, liver or kidney cancer. CDR3s include the opening cysteine and the closing phenylalanine or tryptophan. The order of the fields is D gene, clone size, V gene, J gene, CDR3 DNA, CDR3 protein. The D gene is left open where the match is weak. Where a row states a size, it is once, few, many or the class of an expanded clone; other rows omit it.

d_gene: TRBD2; abundance: -; v_gene: TRBV5-1; j_gene: TRBJ2-5; CDR3nt: TGCGCCAGCAGCTCGACTAGCGTCTTAGAGACCCAGTACTTC; CDR3aa: CASSSTSVLETQYF
d_gene: TRBD1; abundance: -; v_gene: TRBV30; j_gene: TRBJ1-2; CDR3nt: TGTGCCTCGACCAGGGGGGGAGCTAACTATGGCTACACCTTC; CDR3aa: CASTRGGANYGYTF
d_gene: -; abundance: -; v_gene: TRBV6-5; j_gene: TRBJ1-1; CDR3nt: TGTGCCAGCAGTTACGTGGGCTCCAACACTGAAGCTTTCTTT; CDR3aa: CASSYVGSNTEAFF
d_gene: -; abundance: -; v_gene: TRBV5-1; j_gene: TRBJ2-7; CDR3nt: TGCGCCAGCCGCCTGGAAAACAGGAACTCCTACGAGCAGTACTTC; CDR3aa: CASRLENRNSYEQYF
d_gene: TRBD2; abundance: -; v_gene: TRBV18; j_gene: TRBJ2-7; CDR3nt: TGTGCCAGCTCACCTTACGGGGGGGACTTATACTCCTACGAGCAGTACTTC; CDR3aa: CASSPYGGDLYSYEQYF
d_gene: TRBD1; abundance: -; v_gene: TRBV30; j_gene: TRBJ2-5; CDR3nt: TGTGCCTGGAGTGTAGGGTACAGGGGGCTGGTAGAGACCCAGTACTTC; CDR3aa: CAWSVGYRGLVETQYF
d_gene: -; abundance: once; v_gene: TRBV4-2; j_gene: TRBJ2-2; CDR3nt: TGTGCCAGCAGCCGTAAGGATACCGGGGAGCTGTTTTTT; CDR3aa: CASSRKDTGELFF
d_gene: -; abundance: -; v_gene: TRBV7-6; j_gene: TRBJ1-3; CDR3nt: TGTGCCAGCAGCTTAGAAGCTCGAGGTTTCTCTGGAAACACCATATATTTT; CDR3aa: CASSLEARGFSGNTIYF
d_gene: TRBD1; abundance: -; v_gene: TRBV27; j_gene: TRBJ1-2; CDR3nt: TGTGCCAGCAGGACTGGGGACAGCTTATATGGCTACACCTTC; CDR3aa: CASRTGDSLYGYTF
d_gene: -; abundance: -; v_gene: TRBV5-4; j_gene: TRBJ1-6; CDR3nt: TGTGCCAGCAGCTTTTTCAGGGGTTCACCCCTCCACTTT; CDR3aa: CASSFFRGSPLHF
d_gene: -; abundance: -; v_gene: TRBV5-1; j_gene: TRBJ2-3; CDR3nt: TGCGCCAGCAGCTTAATGGGGACTCCCTCAGGCGGGCAGTATTTT; CDR3aa: CASSLMGTPSGGQYF
d_gene: -; abundance: -; v_gene: TRBV6-6; j_gene: TRBJ2-5; CDR3nt: TGTGCCAGCAGTTTGGGGGAGACCCAGTACTTC; CDR3aa: CASSLGETQYF
d_gene: -; abundance: few; v_gene: TRBV19; j_gene: TRBJ1-5; CDR3nt: TGTGCCAGTAGGACTGCACGTCCTAATCAGCCCCAGCATTTT; CDR3aa: CASRTARPNQPQHF
d_gene: -; abundance: -; v_gene: TRBV6-1; j_gene: TRBJ1-5; CDR3nt: TGTGCCAGCAGTCCTCAGGGGCCAAATCAGCCCCAGCATTTT; CDR3aa: CASSPQGPNQPQHF
d_gene: TRBD1; abundance: -; v_gene: TRBV18; j_gene: TRBJ1-5; CDR3nt: TGTGCCAGCTCACCAGGGACAGGGCCCAATCAGCCCCAGCATTTT; CDR3aa: CASSPGTGPNQPQHF
d_gene: TRBD2; abundance: -; v_gene: TRBV4-1; j_gene: TRBJ2-4; CDR3nt: TGCGCCAGCAGCCTCGGGACTAGCGGTCTTTACATTCAGTACTTC; CDR3aa: CASSLGTSGLYIQYF
d_gene: -; abundance: -; v_gene: TRBV5-1; j_gene: TRBJ1-2; CDR3nt: TGCGCCAGCAGCCGCGAGTCGGATACCTATGGCTACACCTTC; CDR3aa: CASSRESDTYGYTF
d_gene: -; abundance: -; v_gene: TRBV28; j_gene: TRBJ1-2; CDR3nt: TGTGCCAGCAGTTTGTATGGCTACACCTTC; CDR3aa: CASSLYGYTF
d_gene: -; abundance: -; v_gene: TRBV5-4; j_gene: TRBJ1-3; CDR3nt: TGTGCCAGCAGCGCGTCGGGGAGGAGCTCTGGAAACACCATATATTTT; CDR3aa: CASSASGRSSGNTIYF
d_gene: -; abundance: -; v_gene: TRBV21-1; j_gene: TRBJ2-5; CDR3nt: TGTGCCAGCAGCGAAAGGCGGGGACCTCAAGAGACCCAGTACTTC; CDR3aa: CASSERRGPQETQYF
d_gene: TRBD1; abundance: -; v_gene: TRBV4-1; j_gene: TRBJ1-5; CDR3nt: TGCGCCAGCAGACGAACGGGACAGTCCAATCAGCCCCAGCATTTT; CDR3aa: CASRRTGQSNQPQHF
d_gene: -; abundance: -; v_gene: TRBV28; j_gene: TRBJ2-7; CDR3nt: TGTGCCAGCAGAAACAAAATCCAATTCAGGGGAGGCGAGCAGTACTTC; CDR3aa: CASRNKIQFRGGEQYF
d_gene: -; abundance: -; v_gene: TRBV20-1; j_gene: TRBJ1-2; CDR3nt: TGCAGTGCTAGAGATGTGTATGGCTACACCTTC; CDR3aa: CSARDVYGYTF
d_gene: TRBD2; abundance: -; v_gene: TRBV28; j_gene: TRBJ2-7; CDR3nt: TGTGCCACCACCGGGACTAGGGCCTACGAGCAGTACTTC; CDR3aa: CATTGTRAYEQYF
d_gene: TRBD1; abundance: -; v_gene: TRBV2; j_gene: TRBJ2-7; CDR3nt: TGTGCCAGCAGCCGGGACAGGGGATTCAAGCAGTACTTC; CDR3aa: CASSRDRGFKQYF
d_gene: -; abundance: -; v_gene: TRBV7-2; j_gene: TRBJ1-1; CDR3nt: TGTGCCAGCAGCACCAGGGGTGGGACTCAAAGGTGGAACACTGAAGCTTTCTTT; CDR3aa: CASSTRGGTQRWNTEAFF
d_gene: TRBD2; abundance: -; v_gene: TRBV30; j_gene: TRBJ2-1; CDR3nt: TGTGCCTGGAGCCTCCCGGGACTAGCGGGCGCTTCCTACAATGAGCAGTTCTTC; CDR3aa: CAWSLPGLAGASYNEQFF
d_gene: TRBD1; abundance: -; v_gene: TRBV28; j_gene: TRBJ1-1; CDR3nt: TGTGCCAGCACTCCAGGGGGCGCGTACACTGAAGCTTTCTTT; CDR3aa: CASTPGGAYTEAFF
d_gene: -; abundance: -; v_gene: TRBV16; j_gene: TRBJ1-5; CDR3nt: TGTGCCAGCAGCCTTGGTGCGAACAATCAGCCCCAGCATTTT; CDR3aa: CASSLGANNQPQHF
d_gene: TRBD2; abundance: -; v_gene: TRBV10-1; j_gene: TRBJ2-2; CDR3nt: TGCGCCAGCAGCAATGAGGCTAGCGGGAAGAACACCGGGGAGCTGTTTTTT; CDR3aa: CASSNEASGKNTGELFF
d_gene: -; abundance: -; v_gene: TRBV11-2; j_gene: TRBJ1-1; CDR3nt: TGTGCCAGCAGCTTAGAATTTGGTCGGATGAACACTGAAGCTTTCTTT; CDR3aa: CASSLEFGRMNTEAFF
d_gene: TRBD1; abundance: -; v_gene: TRBV15; j_gene: TRBJ1-4; CDR3nt: TGTGCCACCAGCCCGGGGACAGTCTCTAATGAAAAACTGTTTTTT; CDR3aa: CATSPGTVSNEKLFF
d_gene: -; abundance: few; v_gene: TRBV27; j_gene: TRBJ2-3; CDR3nt: TGTGCCAGCAGACTGCATACTCAGGCAACAGATACGCAGTATTTT; CDR3aa: CASRLHTQATDTQYF
d_gene: TRBD2; abundance: -; v_gene: TRBV13; j_gene: TRBJ2-3; CDR3nt: TGTGCCAGCAGCCCGAGCGGGAGGGTCTTCACAGATACGCAGTATTTT; CDR3aa: CASSPSGRVFTDTQYF
d_gene: TRBD2; abundance: -; v_gene: TRBV5-1; j_gene: TRBJ2-5; CDR3nt: TGCGCCAGCGGCCGGACTAGCGGGAGGGGGGAGACCCAGTACTTC; CDR3aa: CASGRTSGRGETQYF
d_gene: TRBD1; abundance: -; v_gene: TRBV7-3; j_gene: TRBJ2-1; CDR3nt: TGTGCCAGCAGCCGGGACAGATCTTACAATGAGCAGTTCTTC; CDR3aa: CASSRDRSYNEQFF
d_gene: TRBD2; abundance: few; v_gene: TRBV5-1; j_gene: TRBJ2-3; CDR3nt: TGCGCCAGCAGCGACCCTAGCGGGAGCACAGATACGCAGTATTTT; CDR3aa: CASSDPSGSTDTQYF
d_gene: -; abundance: -; v_gene: TRBV20-1; j_gene: TRBJ2-1; CDR3nt: TGCAGTATTTGGGACTCCTATGAGCAGTTCTTC; CDR3aa: CSIWDSYEQFF
d_gene: -; abundance: -; v_gene: TRBV15; j_gene: TRBJ1-1; CDR3nt: TGTGCCACCAGCAGAGCCGTTCTTGGGGAGGAAGCTTTCTTT; CDR3aa: CATSRAVLGEEAFF
d_gene: -; abundance: once; v_gene: TRBV5-4; j_gene: TRBJ1-3; CDR3nt: TGTGCCAGCAGCTTCACGACAGGCTACTCTGGAAACACCATATATTTT; CDR3aa: CASSFTTGYSGNTIYF
d_gene: -; abundance: few; v_gene: TRBV18; j_gene: TRBJ2-7; CDR3nt: TGTGCCAGCTCACTCCAGGGGCCCACCTACGAGCAGTACTTC; CDR3aa: CASSLQGPTYEQYF
d_gene: TRBD1; abundance: -; v_gene: TRBV6-6; j_gene: TRBJ1-1; CDR3nt: TGTGCCAGCAGAAGGACAGGGTTGGATGAAGCTTTCTTT; CDR3aa: CASRRTGLDEAFF
d_gene: -; abundance: once; v_gene: TRBV6-5; j_gene: TRBJ1-4; CDR3nt: TGTGCCAGCAGTTACGACAGGCGCGCTGGTGAAAAACTGTTTTTT; CDR3aa: CASSYDRRAGEKLFF
d_gene: -; abundance: -; v_gene: TRBV6-1; j_gene: TRBJ2-6; CDR3nt: TGTGCCAGCAGTGAAAGGGTAGGGGCCAACGTCCTGACTTTC; CDR3aa: CASSERVGANVLTF
d_gene: TRBD2; abundance: -; v_gene: TRBV28; j_gene: TRBJ2-7; CDR3nt: TGTGCCAGCAGGAGAGGGACTAGCGGCAACTCCTACGAGCAGTACTTC; CDR3aa: CASRRGTSGNSYEQYF
d_gene: -; abundance: -; v_gene: TRBV10-1; j_gene: TRBJ1-5; CDR3nt: TGCGCCAGCAGTGAAGGCTTCAATCAGCCCCAGCATTTT; CDR3aa: CASSEGFNQPQHF
d_gene: -; abundance: few; v_gene: TRBV5-5; j_gene: TRBJ2-4; CDR3nt: TGTGCCAGCAGCTTGACGGGGGACATTCAGTACTTC; CDR3aa: CASSLTGDIQYF
d_gene: TRBD1; abundance: -; v_gene: TRBV9; j_gene: TRBJ2-7; CDR3nt: TGTGCCAGCAGCGTACAGGGGGAACTCCACGAGCAGTACTTC; CDR3aa: CASSVQGELHEQYF
d_gene: TRBD2; abundance: -; v_gene: TRBV7-9; j_gene: TRBJ2-7; CDR3nt: TGTGCCAGCAGCCCCTCGGGACTAGGGTACTACGAGCAGTACTTC; CDR3aa: CASSPSGLGYYEQYF
d_gene: -; abundance: -; v_gene: TRBV6-1; j_gene: TRBJ1-2; CDR3nt: TGTGCCAGCAGTGGAGGCCCGGGCCATGGCTACACCTTC; CDR3aa: CASSGGPGHGYTF
d_gene: -; abundance: -; v_gene: TRBV18; j_gene: TRBJ1-6; CDR3nt: TGTGCCAGCTCACCACTGCCCGGGACCGATTCACCCCTCCACTTT; CDR3aa: CASSPLPGTDSPLHF
d_gene: -; abundance: -; v_gene: TRBV5-6; j_gene: TRBJ2-3; CDR3nt: TGTGCCAGCAGCTTGTCTCCAGGACCCACAGATACGCAGTATTTT; CDR3aa: CASSLSPGPTDTQYF
d_gene: TRBD2; abundance: -; v_gene: TRBV9; j_gene: TRBJ2-3; CDR3nt: TGTGCCAGCAGCCGCGCAACTTCTAGCGGGAGGAGCACAGATACGCAGTATTTT; CDR3aa: CASSRATSSGRSTDTQYF
d_gene: TRBD2; abundance: once; v_gene: TRBV9; j_gene: TRBJ2-7; CDR3nt: TGTGCCAGCAGCCCCTTTCTAAGCGGGGGGCCGAGAGAGCAGTACTTC; CDR3aa: CASSPFLSGGPREQYF
d_gene: TRBD2; abundance: few; v_gene: TRBV19; j_gene: TRBJ2-7; CDR3nt: TGTGCCAGTCCCCAACTAGCGATGAGCTCCTACGAGCAGTACTTC; CDR3aa: CASPQLAMSSYEQYF
d_gene: -; abundance: few; v_gene: TRBV28; j_gene: TRBJ2-6; CDR3nt: TGTGCCAGCTGGGGGCCTAGCATCGGCCCTGGGGCCAACGTCCTGACTTTC; CDR3aa: CASWGPSIGPGANVLTF
d_gene: -; abundance: -; v_gene: TRBV7-2; j_gene: TRBJ2-7; CDR3nt: TGTGCCAGCAGCCAGGGGGCGGGAGTGGTTGGGGAGCAGTACTTC; CDR3aa: CASSQGAGVVGEQYF
d_gene: -; abundance: -; v_gene: TRBV2; j_gene: TRBJ2-3; CDR3nt: TGTGCCAGCAGTGAATACTTGGAGGTCGGAGATACGCAGTATTTT; CDR3aa: CASSEYLEVGDTQYF
d_gene: TRBD2; abundance: -; v_gene: TRBV4-2; j_gene: TRBJ2-3; CDR3nt: TGTGCCAGCAGCCAAGAAAGGTCTAGCGGGAGTGCAGATACGCAGTATTTT; CDR3aa: CASSQERSSGSADTQYF